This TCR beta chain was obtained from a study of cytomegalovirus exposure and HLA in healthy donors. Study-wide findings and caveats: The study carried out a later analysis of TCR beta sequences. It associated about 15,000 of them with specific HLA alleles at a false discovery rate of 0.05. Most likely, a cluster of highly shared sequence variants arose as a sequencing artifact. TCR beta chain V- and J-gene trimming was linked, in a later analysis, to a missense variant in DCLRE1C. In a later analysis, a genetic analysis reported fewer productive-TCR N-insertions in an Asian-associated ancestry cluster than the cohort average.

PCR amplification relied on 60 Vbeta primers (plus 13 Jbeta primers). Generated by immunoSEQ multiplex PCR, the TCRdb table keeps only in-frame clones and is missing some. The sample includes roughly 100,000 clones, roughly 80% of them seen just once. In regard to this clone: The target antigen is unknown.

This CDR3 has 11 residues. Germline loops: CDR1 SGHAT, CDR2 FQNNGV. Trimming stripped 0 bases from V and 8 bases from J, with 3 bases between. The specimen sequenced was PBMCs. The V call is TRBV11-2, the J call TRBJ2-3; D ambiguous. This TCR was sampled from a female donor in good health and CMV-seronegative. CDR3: CASSLDRTQYF. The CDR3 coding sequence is TGTGCCAGCAGCTTAGATCGTACGCAGTATTTT.